The clone carrying this T cell receptor beta chain was seen just once. This record belongs to a study of shared clonotypes between healthy human individuals. There were no recent acute infections or vaccinations among the donors, who were healthy HIV-negative adults. The assay was immunoSEQ multiplex PCR, and TCRdb's table has in-frame clones only and misses some. The sample lists approximately 1.5 million clones; approximately 98% were seen once. The sequenced sample was naive CD4+ T cells sorted from blood. The subset: CD45RA+ positively selected. The TCR was taken from a man aged 25-40 years in good health.

The CDR3 DNA reads as TGTGCCAGCACCTATAGGGGTGGGGCTGGGGGTCAGCCCCAGCATTTT. This codes for CASTYRGGAGGQPQHF. V is TRBV28 and J is TRBJ1-5; possibly TRBD1 for D (5 bases). The V and J ends lost 7 bases and 6 bases respectively, with 22 bases between them. This CDR3 comprises 16 residues. Germline CDR1 is MDHEN and CDR2 is SYDVKM.